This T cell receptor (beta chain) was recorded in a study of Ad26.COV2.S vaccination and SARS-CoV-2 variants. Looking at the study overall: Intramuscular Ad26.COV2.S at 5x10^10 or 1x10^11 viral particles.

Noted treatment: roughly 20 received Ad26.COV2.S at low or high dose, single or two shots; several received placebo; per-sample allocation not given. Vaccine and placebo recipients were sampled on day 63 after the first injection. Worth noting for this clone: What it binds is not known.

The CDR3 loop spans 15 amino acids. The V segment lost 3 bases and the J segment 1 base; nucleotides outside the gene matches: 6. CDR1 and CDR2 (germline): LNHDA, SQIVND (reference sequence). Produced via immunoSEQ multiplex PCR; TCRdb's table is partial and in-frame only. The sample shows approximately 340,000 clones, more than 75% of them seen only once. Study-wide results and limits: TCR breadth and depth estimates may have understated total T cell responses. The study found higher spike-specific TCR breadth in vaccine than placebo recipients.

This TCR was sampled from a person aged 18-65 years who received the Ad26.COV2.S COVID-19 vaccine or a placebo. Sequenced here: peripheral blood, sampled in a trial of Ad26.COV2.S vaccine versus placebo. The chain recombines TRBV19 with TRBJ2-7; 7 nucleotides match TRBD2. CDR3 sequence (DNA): TGTGCCAGTAGTATCCAGCGGGGTGCGTCCTACGAGCAGTACTTC. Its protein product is CASSIQRGASYEQYF.